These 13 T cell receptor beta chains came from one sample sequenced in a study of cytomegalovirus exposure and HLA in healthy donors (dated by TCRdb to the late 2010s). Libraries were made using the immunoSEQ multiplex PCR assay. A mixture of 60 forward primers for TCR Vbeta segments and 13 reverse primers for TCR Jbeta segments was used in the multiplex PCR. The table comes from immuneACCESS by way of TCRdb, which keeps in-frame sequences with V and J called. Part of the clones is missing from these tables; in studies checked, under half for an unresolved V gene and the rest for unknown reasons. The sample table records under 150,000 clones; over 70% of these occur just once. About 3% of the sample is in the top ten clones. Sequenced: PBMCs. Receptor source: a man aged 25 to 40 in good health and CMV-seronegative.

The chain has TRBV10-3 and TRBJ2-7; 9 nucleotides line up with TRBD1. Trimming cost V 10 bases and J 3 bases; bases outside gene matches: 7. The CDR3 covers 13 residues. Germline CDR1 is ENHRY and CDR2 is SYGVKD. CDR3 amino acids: CATKGQGHYEQYF. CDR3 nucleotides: TGTGCCACAAAGGGACAGGGACACTACGAGCAGTACTTC.

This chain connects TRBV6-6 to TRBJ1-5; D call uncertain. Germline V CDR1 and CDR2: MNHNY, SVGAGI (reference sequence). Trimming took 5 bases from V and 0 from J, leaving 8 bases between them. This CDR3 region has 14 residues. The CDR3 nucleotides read TGTGCCAGCAGTACAGCTTATAGCAATCAGCCCCAGCATTTT. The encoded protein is CASSTAYSNQPQHF.

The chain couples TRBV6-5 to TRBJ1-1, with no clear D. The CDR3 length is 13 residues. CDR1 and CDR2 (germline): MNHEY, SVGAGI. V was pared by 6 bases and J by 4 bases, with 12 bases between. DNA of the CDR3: TGTGCCAGCAGAGGAACAGCTGTCACTGAAGCTTTCTTT. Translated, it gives CASRGTAVTEAFF.

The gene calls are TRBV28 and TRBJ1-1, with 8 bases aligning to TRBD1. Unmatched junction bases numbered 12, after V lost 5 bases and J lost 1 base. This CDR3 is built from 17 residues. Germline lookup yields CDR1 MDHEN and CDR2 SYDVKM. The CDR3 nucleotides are TGTGCCAGCAGTGTCACCCCAGGGGGCGGCCCGAACACTGAAGCTTTCTTT. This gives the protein CASSVTPGGGPNTEAFF.

CDR3: CATSRFREGFNNEQFF. The CDR3, as DNA: TGTGCCACCAGCAGGTTCCGGGAGGGCTTCAACAATGAGCAGTTCTTC. V usage is TRBV15 and J usage is TRBJ2-1; 8 positions agree with TRBD2. Trimming removed 3 bases from V and 5 bases from J; junction bases left unmatched: 9. Germline V gene lookup returns CDR1 LNHNV and CDR2 YYDKDF (reference sequence). The CDR3 loop spans 16 amino acids. The whole variable domain, filled in from reference TRBV15 and TRBJ2-1, reads DAMVIQNPRYQVTQFGKPVTLSCSQTLNHNVMYWYQQKSSQAPKLLFHYYDKDFNNEADTPDNFQSRRPNTSFCFLDIRSPGLGDTAMYLCATSRFREGFNNEQFFGPGTRLTVL.

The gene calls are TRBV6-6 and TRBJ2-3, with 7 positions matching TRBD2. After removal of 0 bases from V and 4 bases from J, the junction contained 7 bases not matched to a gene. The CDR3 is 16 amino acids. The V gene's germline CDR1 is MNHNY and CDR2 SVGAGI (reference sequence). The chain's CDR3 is CASSYSRGSPSDTQYF. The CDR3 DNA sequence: TGTGCCAGCAGTTACTCGCGCGGGAGTCCCTCAGATACGCAGTATTTT.

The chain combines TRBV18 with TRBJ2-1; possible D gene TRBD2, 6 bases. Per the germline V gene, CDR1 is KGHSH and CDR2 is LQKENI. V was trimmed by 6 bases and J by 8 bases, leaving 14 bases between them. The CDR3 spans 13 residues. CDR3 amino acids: CASSQSSADEQFF. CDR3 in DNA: TGTGCCAGCTCGCAATCTAGCGCAGATGAGCAGTTCTTC.

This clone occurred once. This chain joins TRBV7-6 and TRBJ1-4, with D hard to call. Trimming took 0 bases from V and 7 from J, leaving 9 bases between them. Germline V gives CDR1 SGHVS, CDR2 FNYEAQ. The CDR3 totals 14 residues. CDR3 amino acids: CASSLASGSEKLFF. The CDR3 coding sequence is TGTGCCAGCAGCTTAGCTTCTGGCAGTGAAAAACTGTTTTTT.

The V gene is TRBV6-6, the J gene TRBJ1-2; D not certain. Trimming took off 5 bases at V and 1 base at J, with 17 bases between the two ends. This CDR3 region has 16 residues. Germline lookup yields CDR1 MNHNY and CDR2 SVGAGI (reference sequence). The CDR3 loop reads CASSVSQTNVNYGYTF. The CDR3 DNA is TGTGCCAGCAGTGTAAGCCAGACAAACGTTAACTATGGCTACACCTTC.

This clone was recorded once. CDR3 region: CASSLVARDSTTDTQYF. In nucleotides, the CDR3 is TGTGCCAGCAGCTTGGTAGCCCGTGACAGTACCACAGATACGCAGTATTTT. V gene TRBV5-4 combines with J gene TRBJ2-3; tentatively, D is TRBD1 (5 bases). Trimming pared 0 bases from V and 2 bases from J, leaving 16 bases between. Germline V gene sequence: CDR1 SGHNT, CDR2 YYREEE (reference sequence). The CDR3 has 17 amino acids.

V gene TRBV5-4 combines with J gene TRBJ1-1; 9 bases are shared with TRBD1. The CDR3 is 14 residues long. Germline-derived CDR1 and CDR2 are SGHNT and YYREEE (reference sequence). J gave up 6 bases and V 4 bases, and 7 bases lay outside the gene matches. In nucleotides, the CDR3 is TGTGCCAGCAGCCGGACAGGGGTGTATCCTGAAGCTTTCTTT. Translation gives CASSRTGVYPEAFF. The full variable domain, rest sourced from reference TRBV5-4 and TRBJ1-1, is ETGVTQSPTHLIKTRGQQVTLRCSSQSGHNTVSWYQQALGQGPQFIFQYYREEENGRGNFPPRFSGLQFPNYSSELNVNALELDDSALYLCASSRTGVYPEAFFGQGTRLTVV.

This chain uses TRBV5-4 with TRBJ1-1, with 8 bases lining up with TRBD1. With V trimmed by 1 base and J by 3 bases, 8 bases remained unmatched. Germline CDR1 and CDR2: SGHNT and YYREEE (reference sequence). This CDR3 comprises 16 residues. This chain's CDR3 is CASSLNFQGADTEAFF. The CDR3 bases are TGTGCCAGCAGCTTGAATTTTCAGGGGGCTGACACTGAAGCTTTCTTT.

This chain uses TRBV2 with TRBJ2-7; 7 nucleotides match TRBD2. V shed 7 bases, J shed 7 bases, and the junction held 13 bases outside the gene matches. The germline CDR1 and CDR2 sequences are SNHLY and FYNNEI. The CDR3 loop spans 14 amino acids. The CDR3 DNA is TGTGCCAGCACCGACTACGGCGGGAGTTTGGAGCAGTACTTC. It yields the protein CASTDYGGSLEQYF.